This entry concerns a single T cell receptor (beta chain). The antigen is undetermined. The V gene end was trimmed by 2 bases and the J gene end by 7 bases; junction bases not matched to a gene: 4. CDR1 MNHEY and CDR2 SMNVEV come from the germline V gene (reference sequence). This CDR3 has 13 residues. Sequenced by immunoSEQ multiplex PCR; TCRdb stores in-frame clones only, minus some. This repertoire shows millions of clones, 85% to 95% found once; its top ten account for around 1.7%. The data belong to a study of shared clonotypes between healthy human individuals. On the study more broadly: Donors had three CD4 naive, three CD4 memory, two CD8 naive and one CD8 memory plate apiece. Study-level points and caveats: Enrolling few donors narrowed the genetic and exposure-history diversity that was represented.

CD45RO-negative, CCR7-selected cells formed the naive CD8 fraction, which excluded terminally differentiated effector memory CD45RA+ cells. Sample: naive CD8+ T cells from PBMCs. The chain has TRBV27 and TRBJ1-1; 7 positions match TRBD1. This TCR was recovered from a man aged 18 to 30 in good health. Some clones in this sample may be carry-over from other donors' samples. The CDR3 sequence: CASSLLRQGEAFF. The DNA for the CDR3 is TGTGCCAGCAGTTTACTTAGACAGGGTGAAGCTTTCTTT.